The clone carrying this T cell receptor (beta chain) showed up just a few times. Antigen unknown. This sample was included in a study of cytomegalovirus exposure and HLA in healthy donors. Study-level background: From HLA-typed donors, an early data release held tens of millions of unique TCRs.

Unmatched junction bases numbered 0, after V lost 2 bases and J lost 1 base. This CDR3 has 15 residues. Germline V gene lookup returns CDR1 MRHNA and CDR2 SNTAGT. PCR employed 60 Vbeta and 13 Jbeta primers. Assay: immunoSEQ multiplex PCR; the TCRdb copy retains only in-frame clones and omits some. The sample contains more than 100,000 clones, around 78% of which appear only once. Study-wide points: Follow-up analysis seemed to connect common viral pathogens with several of the most significant clusters identified. Later analysis showed most CMV-associated TCR beta chains appearing HLA-restricted.

Sequencing was done on a sample of PBMCs. This clonotype was sampled from a woman aged 18-35 years in good health and CMV-seronegative. The chain uses TRBV6-4 and TRBJ2-3; the match to TRBD1 covers 10 bases. CDR3 protein: CASSDGTGGTDTQYF. For the CDR3, the DNA is TGTGCCAGCAGTGACGGGACAGGGGGCACAGATACGCAGTATTTT.